A selection of T cell receptor beta chains follows, all from one sample in a study of blood T cell repertoires in COVID-19. Some clones are missing from TCRdb's copy, which holds only in-frame ones; the method was immunoSEQ multiplex PCR. The table shows 95,000 to 150,000 clones, with over 75% occurring only once. The specimen was peripheral blood. Receptors were obtained from a man in his 60s with active or convalescent COVID-19. CDR3s include the opening cysteine and the closing phenylalanine or tryptophan.

j_call v_call cdr3_aa
TRBJ2-7 TRBV18 CASSPKVTGGAHNEQYF
TRBJ2-5 TRBV3-1/TRBV3-2 CASGSGVRETQYF
TRBJ2-2 TRBV10-3 CAISYGQGRKNTGELFF
TRBJ2-1 TRBV12-3/TRBV12-4 CASSDLQGGEQFF
TRBJ2-4 TRBV7-8 CASSSEAGNIQYF
TRBJ2-1 TRBV27 CASSLQAYNEQFF
TRBJ2-7 TRBV27 CASSLTGYGQGFHF
TRBJ2-3 TRBV29-1 CSALAGGPSHQYF
TRBJ2-7 TRBV19 CASSMALNYEQYF
TRBJ1-2 TRBV4-2 CASSQDQGAVGGYTF
TRBJ2-7 TRBV19 CASSFGTSGYEQYF
TRBJ1-2 TRBV6-2/TRBV6-3 CASSHGTHNYGYTF
TRBJ2-1 TRBV2 CASSEAQSGLNNEQFF
TRBJ1-5 TRBV27 CASRVGGSNQPQHF
TRBJ2-7 TRBV5-1 CASSQWTSGIPYEQYF
TRBJ1-1 TRBV6-5 CASSRSHRRNTEAFF
TRBJ2-5 TRBV7-3 CASSSHGTGGETQYF
TRBJ2-1 TRBV6-1 CASSTQGHEQFF
TRBJ2-7 TRBV9 CASSPSQEPANEQYF
TRBJ1-1 TRBV9 CASSPEVRNTEAFF
TRBJ1-5 TRBV28 CASGYRTANQPQHF
TRBJ2-7 TRBV2 CASRDGLAGYEQYF
TRBJ1-1 TRBV7-2 CASSLRGPMNTEAFF
TRBJ1-6 TRBV4-3 CASSQDGGTGRSSPLHF
TRBJ1-3 TRBV28 CASRRQGLSGNTIYF
TRBJ2-7 TRBV29-1 CSVGRTGVKYEQYF
TRBJ2-6 TRBV18 CASSLDRISGANVLTF
TRBJ1-3 TRBV6-5 CASSYGGLNSGNTIYF
TRBJ2-7 TRBV7-6 CASSLAAGPTYEQYF
TRBJ2-7 TRBV18 CASSPEYEQYF
TRBJ2-7 TRBV19 CASSFTSGKNEQYF
TRBJ2-7 TRBV20-1 CSAIEGGSSQQQYF
TRBJ2-5 TRBV19 CASSIGGTGKETQYF
TRBJ2-2 TRBV4-3 CASSQERGNGELFF
TRBJ2-3 TRBV13 CASKQTSGPTDTQYF
TRBJ2-3 TRBV27 CATTTGDTQYF
TRBJ1-5 TRBV15 CATSRVRGELLPQHF
TRBJ2-3 TRBV29-1 CSLTTGGSRDTQYF